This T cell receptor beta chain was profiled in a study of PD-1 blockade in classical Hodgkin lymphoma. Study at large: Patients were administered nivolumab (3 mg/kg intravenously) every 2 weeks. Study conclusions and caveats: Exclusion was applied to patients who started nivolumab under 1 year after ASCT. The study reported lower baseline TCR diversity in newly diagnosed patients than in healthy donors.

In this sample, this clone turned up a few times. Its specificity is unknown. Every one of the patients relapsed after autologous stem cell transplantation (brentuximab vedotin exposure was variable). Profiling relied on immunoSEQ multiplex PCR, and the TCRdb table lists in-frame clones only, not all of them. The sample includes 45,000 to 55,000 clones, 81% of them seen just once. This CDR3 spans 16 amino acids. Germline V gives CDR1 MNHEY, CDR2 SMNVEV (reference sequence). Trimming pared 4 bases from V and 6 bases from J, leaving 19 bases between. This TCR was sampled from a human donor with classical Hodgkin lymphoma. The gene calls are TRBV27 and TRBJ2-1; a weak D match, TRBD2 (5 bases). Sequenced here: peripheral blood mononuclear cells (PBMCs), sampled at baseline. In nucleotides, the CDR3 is TGTGCCAGCAGTTCCCTGGTAGGGAGACCACTCAATGAGCAGTTCTTC. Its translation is CASSSLVGRPLNEQFF.